These 11 T cell receptor beta chains originate from one sample sequenced in a study of shared clonotypes between healthy human individuals. Sequenced by immunoSEQ multiplex PCR; TCRdb stores in-frame clones only, minus some. This sample carries a few million clones, just under 95% of them seen once, and the ten largest clones take more than 0.35%. Sequences were obtained from naive CD4+ T cells from PBMCs. The subset denotes: CD45RA+ positively selected. The origin of the receptors is a man younger than 35 in good health. Some clones in this sample may be carry-over from other donors' samples.

The chain has TRBV6-5 and TRBJ2-7, with D possibly matching TRBD1 (6 bases). Germline lookup yields CDR1 MNHEY and CDR2 SVGAGI. Trimming shortened V by 8 bases and J by 3 bases, and 20 bases separated the two germline ends. The CDR3 contains 15 residues. The CDR3 loop reads CASQLYLTGFYEQYF. CDR3 nucleotide sequence: TGTGCCAGCCAGCTTTACCTGACAGGATTCTACGAGCAGTACTTC.

This clone has more than one count but fewer than ten. At the DNA level, this CDR3 is encoded by other sequences in the same sample as well. This chain uses TRBV10-1 with TRBJ2-7; D unclear. CDR3 size: 11 residues. Germline V gives CDR1 WNHNN, CDR2 SYGVQD (reference sequence). V was pared by 3 bases and J by 3 bases, with 3 bases between. The CDR3 DNA follows: TGCGCCAGCAGTGACGGCTACGAGCAGTACTTC. Protein product: CASSDGYEQYF.

This sequence joins TRBV7-9 and TRBJ2-7; no reliable D call. The CDR3 contains 13 residues. V shed 5 bases and J shed 5 bases, with 13 bases lying between them. Germline V gene sequence: CDR1 SEHNR, CDR2 FQNEAQ (reference sequence). DNA for the CDR3: TGTGCCAGCAGCCGCGGATTGATCGACGAGCAGTACTTC. Its translation: CASSRGLIDEQYF.

This clone was counted a few times. At the DNA level, this CDR3 is encoded by other sequences in the same sample as well. The rearrangement joins TRBV5-1 to TRBJ2-3; D is unresolved. V lost 0 bases and J lost 1, with 3 bases in between. There are 13 residues in the CDR3. CDR1 is SGHRS, CDR2 YFSETQ, per germline. The CDR3 region has the DNA TGCGCCAGCAGCTTGGACGGCACAGATACGCAGTATTTT. Its protein product is CASSLDGTDTQYF.

The chain couples TRBV11-2 to TRBJ2-7, with a weak D call TRBD1 (5 bases). Germline CDR1 is SGHAT and CDR2 is FQNNGV. V lost 5 bases, J lost 6 bases, and 14 bases lay in between. This CDR3 has 13 amino acids. The CDR3, as DNA: TGTGCCAGCAGCCCCCTTGATGGGGCCGAGCAGTACTTC. It translates to CASSPLDGAEQYF.

This chain uses TRBV7-3 with TRBJ2-2; D gene unclear. There are 14 residues in the CDR3. The ends were cut back, 3 bases at V and 2 bases at J, with 7 bases in the middle. The germline gives CDR1 SGHTA, CDR2 FQGTGA. The CDR3, as DNA: TGTGCCAGCAGCTTTCTCCAAAACACCGGGGAGCTGTTTTTT. Its protein product is CASSFLQNTGELFF.

CDR3 sequence (DNA): TGTGCCAGCAGCTTGGGGCAGTTAACTGAAGCTTTCTTT. It encodes CASSLGQLTEAFF. The J gene is TRBJ1-1, the V gene TRBV5-6; no firm D call. CDR1 is SGHDT, CDR2 YYEEEE, per germline. Trimming left V 0 bases short and J 5 bases short, with 8 bases between. This CDR3 region has 13 residues.

The chain couples TRBV6-4 to TRBJ2-3; D gene unclear. The CDR3 runs 13 residues. Trimming stripped 2 bases from V and 4 bases from J, with 7 bases between. Per the germline V gene, CDR1 is MRHNA and CDR2 is SNTAGT. The CDR3 DNA follows: TGTGCCAGCAGTGACCCTACTTCAGATACGCAGTATTTT. Translation: CASSDPTSDTQYF.

Worth noting for this clone: This sample includes further DNA sequences coding for the same CDR3. The rearrangement links TRBV6-5 to TRBJ1-5, with D possibly being TRBD1 (5 bases). Trimming stripped 6 bases from V and 4 bases from J, with 13 bases between. Per the germline V gene, CDR1 is MNHEY and CDR2 is SVGAGI. CDR3 length: 14 amino acids. The CDR3 nucleotides read TGTGCCAGCAGCCCCGGGACTGGGAATCAGCCCCAGCATTTT. Encoded protein: CASSPGTGNQPQHF.

The chain recombines TRBV27 with TRBJ1-4; 9 positions agree with TRBD1. The trim removed 5 bases at V and 8 bases at J, leaving 12 bases unmatched. CDR1 and CDR2 (germline): MNHEY, SMNVEV (reference sequence). CDR3 length: 16 amino acids. The CDR3 protein is CASSPGQGRGEEKLFF. CDR3 sequence (DNA): TGTGCCAGCAGTCCGGGACAGGGAAGGGGAGAAGAAAAACTGTTTTTT.

This clone has just one count. This chain links TRBV18 with TRBJ1-2; D gene unclear. This CDR3 contains 14 residues. The germline V gene has CDR1 KGHSH and CDR2 LQKENI. The V gene lost 0 bases and the J gene lost 9 bases, with 14 bases spanning the gap. CDR3 nucleotide sequence: TGTGCCAGCTCACCACCGGGCGATGAACGTAGCTACACCTTC. Amino acid sequence: CASSPPGDERSYTF. Drawing the rest from reference TRBV18 and TRBJ1-2, the complete variable domain is NAGVMQNPRHLVRRRGQEARLRCSPMKGHSHVYWYRQLPEEGLKFMVYLQKENIIDESGMPKERFSAEFPKEGPSILRIQQVVRGDSAAYFCASSPPGDERSYTFGSGTRLTVV.